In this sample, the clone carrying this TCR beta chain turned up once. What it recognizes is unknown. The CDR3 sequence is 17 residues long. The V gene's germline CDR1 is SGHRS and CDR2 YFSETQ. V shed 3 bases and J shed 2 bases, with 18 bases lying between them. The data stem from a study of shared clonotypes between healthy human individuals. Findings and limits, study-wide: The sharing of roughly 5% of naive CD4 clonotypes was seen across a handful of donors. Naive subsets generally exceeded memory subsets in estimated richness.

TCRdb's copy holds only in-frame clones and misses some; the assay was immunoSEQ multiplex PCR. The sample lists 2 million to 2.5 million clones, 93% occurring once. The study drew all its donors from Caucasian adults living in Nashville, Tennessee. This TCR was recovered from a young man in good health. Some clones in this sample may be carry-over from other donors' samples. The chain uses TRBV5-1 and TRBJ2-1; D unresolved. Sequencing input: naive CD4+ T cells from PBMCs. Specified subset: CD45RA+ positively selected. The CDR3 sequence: CASSSSPSLFTYNEQFF. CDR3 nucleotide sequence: TGCGCCAGCAGCTCCAGCCCCTCTCTCTTTACCTACAATGAGCAGTTCTTC.